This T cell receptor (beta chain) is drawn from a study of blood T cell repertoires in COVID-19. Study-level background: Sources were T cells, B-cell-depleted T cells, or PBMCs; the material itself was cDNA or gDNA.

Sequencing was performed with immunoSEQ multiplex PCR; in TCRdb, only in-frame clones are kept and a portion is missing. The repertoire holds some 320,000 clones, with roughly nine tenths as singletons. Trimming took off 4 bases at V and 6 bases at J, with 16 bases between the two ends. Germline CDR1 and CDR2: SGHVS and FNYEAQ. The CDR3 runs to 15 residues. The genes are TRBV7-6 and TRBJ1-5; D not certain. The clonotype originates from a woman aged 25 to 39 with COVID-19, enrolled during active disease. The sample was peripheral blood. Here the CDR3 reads CASSSGSWVGQPQHF. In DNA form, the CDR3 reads TGTGCCAGCAGCTCCGGGAGTTGGGTGGGTCAGCCCCAGCATTTT.